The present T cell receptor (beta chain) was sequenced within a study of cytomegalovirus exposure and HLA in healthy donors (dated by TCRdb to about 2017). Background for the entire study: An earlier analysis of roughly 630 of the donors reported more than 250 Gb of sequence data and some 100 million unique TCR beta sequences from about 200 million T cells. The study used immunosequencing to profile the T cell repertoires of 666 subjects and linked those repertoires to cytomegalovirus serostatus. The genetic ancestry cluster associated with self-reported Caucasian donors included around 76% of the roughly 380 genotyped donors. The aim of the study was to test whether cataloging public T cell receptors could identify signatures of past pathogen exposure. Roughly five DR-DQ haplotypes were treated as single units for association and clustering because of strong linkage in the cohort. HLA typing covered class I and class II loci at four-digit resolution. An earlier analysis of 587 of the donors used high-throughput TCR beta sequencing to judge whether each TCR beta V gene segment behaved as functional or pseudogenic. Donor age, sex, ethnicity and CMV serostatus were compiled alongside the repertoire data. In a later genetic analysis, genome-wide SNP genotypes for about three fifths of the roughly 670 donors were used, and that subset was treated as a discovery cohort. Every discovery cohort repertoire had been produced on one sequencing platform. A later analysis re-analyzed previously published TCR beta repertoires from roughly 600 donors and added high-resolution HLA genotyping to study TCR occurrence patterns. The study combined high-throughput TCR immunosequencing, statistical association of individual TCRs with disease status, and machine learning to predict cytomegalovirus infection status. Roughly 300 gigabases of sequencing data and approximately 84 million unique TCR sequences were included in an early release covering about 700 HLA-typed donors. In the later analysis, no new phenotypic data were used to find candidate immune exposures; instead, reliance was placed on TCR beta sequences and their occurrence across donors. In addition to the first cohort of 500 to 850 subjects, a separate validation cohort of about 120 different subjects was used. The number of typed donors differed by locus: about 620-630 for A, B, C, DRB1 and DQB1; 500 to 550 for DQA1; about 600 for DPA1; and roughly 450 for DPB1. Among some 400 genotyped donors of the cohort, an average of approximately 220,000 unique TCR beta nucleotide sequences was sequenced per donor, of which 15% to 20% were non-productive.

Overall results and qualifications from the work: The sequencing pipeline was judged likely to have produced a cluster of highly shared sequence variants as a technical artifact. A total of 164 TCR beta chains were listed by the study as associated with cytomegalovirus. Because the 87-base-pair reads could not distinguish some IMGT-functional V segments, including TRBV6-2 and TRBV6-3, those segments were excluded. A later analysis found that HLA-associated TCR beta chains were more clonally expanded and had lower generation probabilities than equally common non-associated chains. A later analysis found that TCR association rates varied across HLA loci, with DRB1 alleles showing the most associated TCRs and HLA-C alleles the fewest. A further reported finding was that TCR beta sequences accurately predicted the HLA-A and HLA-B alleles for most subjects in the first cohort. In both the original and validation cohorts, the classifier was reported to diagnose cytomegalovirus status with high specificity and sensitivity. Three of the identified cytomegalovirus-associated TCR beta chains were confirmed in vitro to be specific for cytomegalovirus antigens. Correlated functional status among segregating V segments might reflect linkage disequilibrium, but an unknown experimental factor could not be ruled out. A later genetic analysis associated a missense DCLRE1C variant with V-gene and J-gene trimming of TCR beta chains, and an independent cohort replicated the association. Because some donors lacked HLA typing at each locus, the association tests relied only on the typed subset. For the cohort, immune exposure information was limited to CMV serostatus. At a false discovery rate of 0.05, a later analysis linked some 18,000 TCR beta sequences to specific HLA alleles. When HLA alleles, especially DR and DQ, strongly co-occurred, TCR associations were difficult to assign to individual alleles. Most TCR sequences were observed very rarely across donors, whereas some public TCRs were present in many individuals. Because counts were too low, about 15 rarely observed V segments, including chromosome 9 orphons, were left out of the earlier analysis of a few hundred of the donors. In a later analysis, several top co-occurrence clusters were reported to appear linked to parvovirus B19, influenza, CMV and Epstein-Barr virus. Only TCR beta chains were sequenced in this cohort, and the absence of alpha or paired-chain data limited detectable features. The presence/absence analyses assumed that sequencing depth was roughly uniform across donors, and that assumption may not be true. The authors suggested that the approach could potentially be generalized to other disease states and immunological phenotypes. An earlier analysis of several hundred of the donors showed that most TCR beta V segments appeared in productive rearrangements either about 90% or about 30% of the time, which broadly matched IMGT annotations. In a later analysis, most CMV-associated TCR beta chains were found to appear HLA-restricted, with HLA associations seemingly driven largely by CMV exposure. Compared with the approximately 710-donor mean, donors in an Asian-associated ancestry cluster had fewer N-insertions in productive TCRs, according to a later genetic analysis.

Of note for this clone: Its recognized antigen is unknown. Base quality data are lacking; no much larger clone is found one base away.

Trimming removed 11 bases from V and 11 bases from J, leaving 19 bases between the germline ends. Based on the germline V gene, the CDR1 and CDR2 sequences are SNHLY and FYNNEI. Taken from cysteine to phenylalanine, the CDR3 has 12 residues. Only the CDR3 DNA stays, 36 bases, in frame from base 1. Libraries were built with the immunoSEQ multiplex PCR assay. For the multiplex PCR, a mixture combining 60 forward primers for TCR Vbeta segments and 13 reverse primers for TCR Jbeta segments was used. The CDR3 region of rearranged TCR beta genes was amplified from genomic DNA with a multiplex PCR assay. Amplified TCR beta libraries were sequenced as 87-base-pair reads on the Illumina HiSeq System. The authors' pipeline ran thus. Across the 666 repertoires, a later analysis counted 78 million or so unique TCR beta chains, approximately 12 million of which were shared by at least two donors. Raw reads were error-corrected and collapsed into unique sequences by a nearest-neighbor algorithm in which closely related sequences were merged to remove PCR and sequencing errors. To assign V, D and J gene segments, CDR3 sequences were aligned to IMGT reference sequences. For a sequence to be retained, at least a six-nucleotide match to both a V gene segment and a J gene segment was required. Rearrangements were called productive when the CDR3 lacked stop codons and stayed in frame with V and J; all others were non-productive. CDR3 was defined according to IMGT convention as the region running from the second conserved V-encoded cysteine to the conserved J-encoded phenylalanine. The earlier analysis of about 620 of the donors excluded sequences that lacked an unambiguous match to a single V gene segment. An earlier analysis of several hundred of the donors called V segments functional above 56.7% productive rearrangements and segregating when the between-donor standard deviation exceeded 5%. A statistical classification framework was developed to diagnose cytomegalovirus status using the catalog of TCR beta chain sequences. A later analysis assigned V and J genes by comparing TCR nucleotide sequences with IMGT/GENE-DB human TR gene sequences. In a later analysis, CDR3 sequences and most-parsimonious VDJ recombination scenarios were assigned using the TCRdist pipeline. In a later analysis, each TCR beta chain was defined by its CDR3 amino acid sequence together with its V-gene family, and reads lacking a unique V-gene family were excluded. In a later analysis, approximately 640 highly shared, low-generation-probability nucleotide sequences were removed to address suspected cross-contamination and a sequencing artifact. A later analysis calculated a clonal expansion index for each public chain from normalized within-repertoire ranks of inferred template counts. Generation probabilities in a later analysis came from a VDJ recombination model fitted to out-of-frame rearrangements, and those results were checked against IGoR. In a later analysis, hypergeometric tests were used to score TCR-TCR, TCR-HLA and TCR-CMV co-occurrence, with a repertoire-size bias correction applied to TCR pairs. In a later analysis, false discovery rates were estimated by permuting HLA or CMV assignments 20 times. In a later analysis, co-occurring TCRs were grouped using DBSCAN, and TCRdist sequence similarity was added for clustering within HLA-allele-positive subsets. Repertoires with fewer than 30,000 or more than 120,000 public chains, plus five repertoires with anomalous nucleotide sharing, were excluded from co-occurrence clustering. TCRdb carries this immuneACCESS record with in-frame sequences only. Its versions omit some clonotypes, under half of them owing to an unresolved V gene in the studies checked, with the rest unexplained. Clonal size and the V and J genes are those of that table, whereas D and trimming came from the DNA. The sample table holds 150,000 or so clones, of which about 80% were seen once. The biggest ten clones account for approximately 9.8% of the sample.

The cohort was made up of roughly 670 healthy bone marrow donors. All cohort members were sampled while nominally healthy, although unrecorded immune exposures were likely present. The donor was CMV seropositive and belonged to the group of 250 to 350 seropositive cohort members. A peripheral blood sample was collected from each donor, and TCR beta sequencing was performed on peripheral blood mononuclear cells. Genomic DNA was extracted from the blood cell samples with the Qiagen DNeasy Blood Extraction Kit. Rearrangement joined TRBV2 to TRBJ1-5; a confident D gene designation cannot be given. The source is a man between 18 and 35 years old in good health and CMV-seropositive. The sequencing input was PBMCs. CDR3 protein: CAGQRLQGAQHF. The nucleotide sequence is TGTGCCGGCCAGAGACTTCAAGGTGCCCAGCATTTT.